A single sample gave rise to the 23 T cell receptor beta chains below, sequenced in a study of blood T cell repertoires in COVID-19. Only in-frame clones appear in the TCRdb table, and some are missing; sequencing was by immunoSEQ multiplex PCR. The sample includes around 220,000 clones, about 90% of them seen just once. The sequencing sample was made of peripheral blood. Source of these receptors: a middle-aged man with active or convalescent COVID-19.

J is TRBJ2-1 and V is TRBV6-2 or TRBV6-3; D is possibly TRBD1 (7 bases). V lost 4 bases, J lost 4 bases, and 17 bases lay in between. Germline CDR1 and CDR2: MNHEY and SVGEGT. The CDR3 length is 16 residues. CDR3 DNA: TGTGCCAGCAGTTTACCCAGGGGGGACCCTTACAATGAGCAGTTCTTC. The encoded protein is CASSLPRGDPYNEQFF.

The chain employs TRBV5-1 and TRBJ2-7; D might be TRBD2 (6 bases). The germline gives CDR1 SGHRS, CDR2 YFSETQ. V was shortened by 2 bases and J by 5 bases, with 8 bases between the two germline ends. The CDR3 is 12 residues long. The chain's CDR3 is CASSFGGDEQYF. CDR3 DNA: TGCGCCAGCAGCTTTGGCGGGGACGAGCAGTACTTC. The entire variable domain, with the rest obtained from reference TRBV5-1 and TRBJ2-7, is as follows: KAGVTQTPRYLIKTRGQQVTLSCSPISGHRSVSWYQQTPGQGLQFLFEYFSETQRNKGNFPGRFSGRQFSNSRSEMNVSTLELGDSALYLCASSFGGDEQYFGPGTRLTVT.

This clone was detected once. The rearrangement uses TRBV7-9 and TRBJ2-5, with a weak D call TRBD1 (6 bases). Germline lookup yields CDR1 SEHNR and CDR2 FQNEAQ (reference sequence). V was cut by 5 bases and J by 4 bases, with 11 bases left in between. The CDR3 runs 13 residues. The CDR3 DNA reads TGTGCCAGCAGCCACAGGGAGAGAGAGACCCAGTACTTC. Its protein is CASSHRERETQYF.

This chain uses TRBV2 with TRBJ2-7, with D perhaps TRBD1 (5 bases). In germline, CDR1 is SNHLY, CDR2 FYNNEI. Between the trimmed V and J ends, which lost 5 bases and 0 bases, there was a span of 8 bases. This CDR3 is 13 amino acids long. The CDR3 is CASSRQFSYEQYF. The CDR3 bases are TGTGCCAGCAGTCGACAGTTCTCCTACGAGCAGTACTTC.

V gene TRBV7-2 combines with J gene TRBJ2-7, with D possibly being TRBD2 (6 bases). In germline, CDR1 is SGHTA, CDR2 FQGNSA. V was cut by 1 base and J by 0 bases, with 13 bases left in between. This CDR3 contains 16 residues. This CDR3 reads CASSLVGGMSSYEQYF. CDR3 bases: TGTGCCAGCAGCTTAGTTGGCGGGATGAGCTCCTACGAGCAGTACTTC. Variable domain in full (rest from reference TRBV7-2 and TRBJ2-7): GAGVSQSPSNKVTEKGKDVELRCDPISGHTALYWYRQSLGQGLEFLIYFQGNSAPDKSGLPSDRFSAERTGGSVSTLTIQRTQQEDSAVYLCASSLVGGMSSYEQYFGPGTRLTVT.

The chain joins TRBV28 to TRBJ1-3; the match to TRBD1 covers 12 bases. This CDR3 region has 18 residues. The J segment lost 2 bases and the V segment lost 6 bases, leaving 11 bases of the junction unmatched. Germline assignment: CDR1 MDHEN and CDR2 SYDVKM. This CDR3 reads CASSRDRGRGLPGNTIYF. The CDR3 DNA is TGTGCCAGCAGCAGGGACAGGGGGCGCGGGTTGCCTGGAAACACCATATATTTT.

This clone was seen just once. V gene TRBV5-1 combines with J gene TRBJ1-2; 9 nucleotides match TRBD1. Germline lookup yields CDR1 SGHRS and CDR2 YFSETQ. This CDR3 comprises 16 residues. V was clipped by 7 bases and J by 7 bases; unmatched bases: 17. The CDR3, as DNA: TGCGCCAGCCGCTGGGGGGACAGGGCACAGCAGGGTGGCTACACCTTC. Translating it yields CASRWGDRAQQGGYTF. Full variable domain (outside the CDR3, taken from reference TRBV5-1 and TRBJ1-2): KAGVTQTPRYLIKTRGQQVTLSCSPISGHRSVSWYQQTPGQGLQFLFEYFSETQRNKGNFPGRFSGRQFSNSRSEMNVSTLELGDSALYLCASRWGDRAQQGGYTFGSGTRLTVV.

This rearrangement joins TRBV19 to TRBJ1-2, with TRBD1 as a possible D gene (6 bases). Trimming pared 7 bases from V and 6 bases from J, leaving 15 bases between. The germline CDR1 and CDR2 sequences are LNHDA and SQIVND (reference sequence). The CDR3 sequence is 13 residues long. CDR3 nucleotides: TGTGCCAGTACCCCGACAGGATATAATGGCTACACCTTC. It yields the protein CASTPTGYNGYTF. Full variable domain (outside the CDR3, taken from reference TRBV19 and TRBJ1-2): DGGITQSPKYLFRKEGQNVTLSCEQNLNHDAMYWYRQDPGQGLRLIYYSQIVNDFQKGDIAEGYSVSREKKESFPLTVTSAQKNPTAFYLCASTPTGYNGYTFGSGTRLTVV.

The genes are TRBV5-5 and TRBJ2-1; the match to TRBD2 covers 11 bases. Germline CDR1 SGHKS, CDR2 YYEKEE (reference sequence). With V trimmed by 2 bases and J by 10 bases, 2 bases remained unmatched. The CDR3 sequence is 13 residues long. CDR3 nucleotides: TGTGCCAGCAGCTTTGGGACTAGCGGAGAGCAGTTCTTC. It translates to CASSFGTSGEQFF.

The chain has TRBV5-5 and TRBJ2-7; D gene unclear. With 1 base removed from V and 5 bases from J, the gap between germline ends came to 16 bases. The CDR3 spans 15 residues. Germline CDR1 reads SGHKS; CDR2 reads YYEKEE (reference sequence). This CDR3 is CASSLIQTPTHEQYF. The CDR3 DNA reads as TGTGCCAGCAGCTTGATCCAGACACCCACACACGAGCAGTACTTC.

The rearrangement links TRBV28 to TRBJ1-6; D is uncertain. V was trimmed by 3 bases and J by 8 bases, leaving 11 bases between them. Per the germline V gene, CDR1 is MDHEN and CDR2 is SYDVKM. The length of the CDR3 is 14 residues. The CDR3 DNA is TGTGCCAGCAGTTTGACAAGCCAGGATTCACCCCTCCACTTT. Encoded protein: CASSLTSQDSPLHF.

J is TRBJ1-2 and V is TRBV12-3 or TRBV12-4; D is undetermined. This CDR3 is built from 13 residues. V lost 1 base to trimming and J lost 3 bases, with 6 bases between them. The CDR3 DNA follows: TGTGCCAGCAGTTTAGAGGCGGACTATGGCTACACCTTC. Translation: CASSLEADYGYTF.

With regard to this clone: Distinct nucleotide sequences in the sample also encode this CDR3. This rearrangement joins TRBV28 to TRBJ2-7, with 9 bases fitting TRBD1. Trimming at V came to 3 bases and at J to 2 bases, leaving 5 bases not matched to a gene. The germline gives CDR1 MDHEN, CDR2 SYDVKM. The CDR3 extends over 15 amino acids. CDR3 protein: CASSFPGQGAYEQYF. As DNA, the CDR3 is TGTGCCAGCAGTTTCCCGGGACAGGGCGCCTACGAGCAGTACTTC.

The chain couples TRBV19 to TRBJ2-1, with TRBD2 matching 8 bases. The V gene end was trimmed by 5 bases and the J gene end by 6 bases; junction bases not matched to a gene: 9. Germline V CDR1 and CDR2: LNHDA, SQIVND (reference sequence). The CDR3 totals 15 residues. The DNA of the CDR3 is TGTGCCAGTAGTCTCGGGACTAGTGGTAGCAATGAGCAGTTCTTC. It specifies CASSLGTSGSNEQFF.

The rearrangement joins TRBV30 to TRBJ2-1; no definite D call. From germline, CDR1 is GTSNPN and CDR2 SVGIG (reference sequence). The CDR3 runs to 16 residues. The V and J ends lost 0 bases and 0 bases respectively, with 12 bases between them. This chain's CDR3 is CAWSVSKTSSYNEQFF. The CDR3 bases are TGTGCCTGGAGTGTATCTAAAACGAGCTCCTACAATGAGCAGTTCTTC.

The chain couples TRBV27 to TRBJ1-5, with a weak D call TRBD1 (6 bases). Trimming removed 8 bases at V and 1 base at J, with 15 bases between. Germline V lookup: CDR1 MNHEY, CDR2 SMNVEV (reference sequence). The CDR3 runs 15 residues. CDR3 DNA: TGTGCCAGCCGCTTCGGGGGGGCAAGCAATCAGCCCCAGCATTTT. Translation gives CASRFGGASNQPQHF.

The genes are TRBV2 and TRBJ1-2, with a tentative D call TRBD1 (5 bases). The germline V gene encodes CDR1 SNHLY and CDR2 FYNNEI. The V gene lost 4 bases and the J gene lost 0 bases, with 9 bases spanning the gap. The CDR3 covers 14 residues. The CDR3 reads CASSGRGSNYGYTF. The DNA of the CDR3 is TGTGCCAGCAGTGGAAGGGGCTCTAACTATGGCTACACCTTC.

The genes are TRBV27 and TRBJ1-4; the match to TRBD1 covers 7 bases. Germline loops: CDR1 MNHEY, CDR2 SMNVEV (reference sequence). V lost 5 bases, J lost 7 bases, and 10 bases stayed unmatched. The CDR3 has 15 residues. The CDR3 region has the DNA TGTGCCAGCAGTCCCACGACAGGGTCATTTGAAAAACTGTTTTTT. This sequence encodes CASSPTTGSFEKLFF.

This chain uses TRBV2 with TRBJ1-1; D is unresolved. V shed 7 bases and J shed 0 bases, with 9 bases lying between them. Germline CDR1 reads SNHLY; CDR2 reads FYNNEI. This CDR3 region has 13 residues. The CDR3 here is CASMIAVNTEAFF. The CDR3 DNA follows: TGTGCCAGCATGATCGCAGTGAACACTGAAGCTTTCTTT.

The genes are TRBV4-1 and TRBJ1-5; 8 nucleotides align to TRBD1. The germline V gene encodes CDR1 MGHRA and CDR2 YSYEKL. Trimming removed 2 bases from V and 4 bases from J; junction bases left unmatched: 10. This CDR3 is 17 amino acids long. The CDR3, as DNA: TGCGCCAGCAGCCAAAGCGGACAGGGTAGGGGTAATCAGCCCCAGCATTTT. Translation: CASSQSGQGRGNQPQHF.

The chain recombines TRBV27 with TRBJ2-1; TRBD2 matches 11 bases. The V gene's germline CDR1 is MNHEY and CDR2 SMNVEV (reference sequence). The CDR3 has 19 residues. Trimming cost V 7 bases and J 9 bases; bases outside gene matches: 23. CDR3 in DNA: TGTGCCAGCACCCAAACAGGGACTAGCGGAGTGGGGGCGATGGGTGAGCAGTTCTTC. It yields the protein CASTQTGTSGVGAMGEQFF.

The V gene is TRBV6-2 or TRBV6-3, the J gene TRBJ2-7; tentatively, D is TRBD2 (7 bases). The CDR3 totals 14 residues. V lost 1 base to trimming and J lost 2 bases, with 9 bases between them. Germline assignment: CDR1 MNHEY and CDR2 SVGEGT. For the CDR3, the DNA is TGTGCCAGCAGTTACTGGGGGGGCGCCTACGAGCAGTACTTC. Translating it yields CASSYWGGAYEQYF.

The chain recombines TRBV2 with TRBJ1-5; 7 positions agree with TRBD1. CDR3 length: 15 amino acids. CDR1 and CDR2 from the germline V gene are SNHLY and FYNNEI. J gave up 5 bases and V 2 bases, and 6 bases lay outside the gene matches. CDR3 in DNA: TGTGCCAGCAGTGAAACCGGGACAGATTATCAGCCCCAGCATTTT. Protein product: CASSETGTDYQPQHF.